This is a list of T cell receptor beta chains from one sample in a study of T cells in localized non-small cell lung cancer. Sequencing was performed with immunoSEQ multiplex PCR; in TCRdb, only in-frame clones are kept and a portion is missing. The repertoire holds over 50,000 clones, with approximately 87% as singletons. This material consisted of peripheral blood, taken before any cancer treatment. These receptors originate from a woman aged 40 to 75 with stage I lung adenocarcinoma. The CDR3 runs from the conserved cysteine through the conserved F or W. Fields, in order: clone size, D gene, V gene, J gene, CDR3 protein, CDR3 DNA. A D gene is named only where the DNA matches it firmly. A row's size may be missing; if present it is once, few, many or a size class.

NA	NA	TRBV19	TRBJ1-3	CASKIPGGNTIYF	TGTGCCAGTAAGATCCCCGGGGGAAACACCATATATTTT
once	NA	TRBV7-2	TRBJ2-5	CASRAQETQYF	TGTGCCAGCAGAGCACAAGAGACCCAGTACTTC
NA	TRBD1	TRBV6-4	TRBJ2-1	CASSASAGQGYNEQFF	TGTGCCAGCAGCGCCTCGGCGGGACAGGGTTACAATGAGCAGTTCTTC
NA	TRBD2	TRBV11-2	TRBJ2-1	CASSPGLAAVGEQFF	TGTGCCAGCAGCCCGGGACTAGCCGCTGTCGGTGAGCAGTTCTTC
NA	TRBD1	TRBV18	TRBJ1-5	CASSPPPTGGNQPQHF	TGTGCCAGCTCACCACCGCCGACAGGGGGGAATCAGCCCCAGCATTTT
NA	TRBD1	TRBV7-9	TRBJ2-1	CASSIGTGVREQFF	TGTGCCAGCAGCATTGGGACAGGGGTTAGGGAGCAGTTCTTC
NA	NA	TRBV19	TRBJ1-1	CASITESPSPEAFF	TGTGCCAGTATAACCGAATCCCCAAGTCCTGAAGCTTTCTTT
NA	NA	TRBV7-2	TRBJ1-1	CASSLAGDTEAFF	TGTGCCAGCAGCTTAGCTGGGGACACTGAAGCTTTCTTT
NA	TRBD1	TRBV27	TRBJ1-1	CASSFWTGQGEAFF	TGTGCCAGCAGTTTCTGGACAGGGCAAGGTGAAGCTTTCTTT
NA	TRBD1	TRBV9	TRBJ1-1	CASSVEAGTGGTLEAFF	TGTGCCAGCAGCGTAGAAGCAGGGACAGGAGGAACCCTTGAAGCTTTCTTT
NA	NA	TRBV2	TRBJ2-5	CASSPAHGQETQYF	TGTGCCAGCAGTCCGGCGCACGGGCAAGAGACCCAGTACTTC
NA	NA	TRBV27	TRBJ1-2	CASNKGGRGFEGYTF	TGTGCCAGCAATAAGGGGGGCAGGGGTTTTGAGGGCTACACCTTC
NA	TRBD1	TRBV4-1	TRBJ2-7	CASSQEWGTENYEQYF	TGCGCCAGCAGCCAAGAATGGGGGACAGAGAATTACGAGCAGTACTTC
NA	NA	TRBV29-1	TRBJ2-3	CSVELHDTQYF	TGCAGCGTTGAACTTCATGATACGCAGTATTTT
NA	NA	TRBV2	TRBJ2-3	CASSEWGAGNTDTQYF	TGTGCCAGCAGTGAATGGGGGGCGGGGAACACAGATACGCAGTATTTT
NA	NA	TRBV7-9	TRBJ2-1	CASSQTSLSNEQFF	TGTGCCAGCAGCCAGACTAGTCTAAGCAATGAGCAGTTCTTC
NA	NA	TRBV5-1	TRBJ1-6	CASSDIDNSPLHF	TGCGCCAGCAGTGATATCGATAATTCACCCCTCCACTTT
NA	NA	TRBV28	TRBJ1-4	CASSFYRSGAEKLFF	TGTGCCAGCAGTTTCTACAGGAGTGGGGCAGAAAAACTGTTTTTT
NA	TRBD2	TRBV4-2	TRBJ2-1	CASSQDPGTSGLTNEQFF	TGTGCCAGCAGCCAAGATCCCGGGACTAGCGGGCTCACCAATGAGCAGTTCTTC
NA	TRBD2	TRBV7-2	TRBJ2-5	CASSSRTSGMETQYF	TGTGCCAGCAGCTCGAGGACTAGCGGGATGGAGACCCAGTACTTC
NA	TRBD1	TRBV27	TRBJ1-4	CASSPGQGRGEKLFF	TGTGCCAGCAGTCCGGGACAGGGGCGAGGTGAAAAACTGTTTTTT
NA	TRBD1	TRBV5-5	TRBJ1-1	CASSLEGQGVLAFF	TGTGCCAGCAGCTTGGAGGGACAGGGTGTTTTGGCTTTCTTT
NA	TRBD1	TRBV5-1	TRBJ1-2	CASSAEGARGYTF	TGCGCCAGCAGCGCGGAGGGGGCTCGGGGCTACACCTTC
NA	NA	TRBV5-4	TRBJ2-5	CASSLPQETQYF	TGTGCCAGCAGCTTGCCTCAAGAGACCCAGTACTTC
NA	NA	TRBV19	TRBJ1-4	CASSILPRKLFF	TGTGCCAGTAGTATACTACCAAGAAAACTGTTTTTT
NA	TRBD1	TRBV28	TRBJ1-3	CASSPWDRGQAGNTIYF	TGTGCCAGCAGTCCCTGGGACAGGGGGCAAGCTGGAAACACCATATATTTT
few	NA	TRBV7-8	TRBJ1-2	CASSLAMGASYGYTF	TGTGCCAGCAGCTTAGCGATGGGGGCATCGTATGGCTACACCTTC
once	NA	TRBV20-1	TRBJ1-4	CSYLGGEKLFF	TGCAGTTACCTGGGGGGGGAAAAACTGTTTTTT